This TCR beta chain comes out of a study of T-cell memory formation after mild COVID-19. Study results and caveats: Unconfirmed was the SARS-CoV-2 specificity of second-wave clones that peaked on day 37. CD4+ contracting clones lay mainly in CM and EM, CD8+ ones in EMRA. Certain responding clones were present in pre-infection memory, suggesting participation of cross-reactive memory. Clones shrinking between day 15 and 85 showed a balanced CD4/CD8 split, and those that grew later tilted toward CD4+.

Concerning this clonotype: What it binds is unknown.

TCRdb ran MiXCR on the 5' RACE reads and lists one entry per CDR3 protein. The table lists fewer than 550,000 distinct CDR3 sequences, roughly 20% of them singletons. The CDR3 is 16 amino acids. The germline CDR1 and CDR2 sequences are KGHDR and SFDVKD. V lost 4 bases and J lost 1; bases outside the gene matches: 6. The TCR was taken from an adult woman who had mild COVID-19 (a few samples of this study predate the infection). Cell type and time point are not known. The sample comprised PBMCs or a T cell subset sorted from them (not recorded which). J is TRBJ2-3 and V is TRBV24-1; 8 bases fit TRBD1. The CDR3 nucleotides are TGTGCCACCAGTGACCCCAGGGGGCCGGGCACAGATACGCAGTATTTT. Translating gives CATSDPRGPGTDTQYF.